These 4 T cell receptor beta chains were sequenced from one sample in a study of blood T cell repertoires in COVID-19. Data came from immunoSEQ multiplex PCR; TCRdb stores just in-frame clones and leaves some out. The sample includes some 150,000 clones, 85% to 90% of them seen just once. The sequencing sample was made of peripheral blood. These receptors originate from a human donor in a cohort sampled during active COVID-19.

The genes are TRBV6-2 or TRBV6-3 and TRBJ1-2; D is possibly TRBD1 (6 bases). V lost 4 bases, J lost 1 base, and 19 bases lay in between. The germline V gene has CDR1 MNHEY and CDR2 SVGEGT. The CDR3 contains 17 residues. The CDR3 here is CASSSLQPGHHNYGYTF. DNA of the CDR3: TGTGCCAGCAGTTCATTGCAACCGGGACACCATAACTATGGCTACACCTTC.

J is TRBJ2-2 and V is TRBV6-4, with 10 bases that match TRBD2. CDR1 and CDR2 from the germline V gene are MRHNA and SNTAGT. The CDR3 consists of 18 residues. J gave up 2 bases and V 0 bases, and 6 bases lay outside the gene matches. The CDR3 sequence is CASSDSKIAGGNTGELFF. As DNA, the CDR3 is TGTGCCAGCAGTGACTCGAAGATAGCGGGGGGTAACACCGGGGAGCTGTTTTTT.

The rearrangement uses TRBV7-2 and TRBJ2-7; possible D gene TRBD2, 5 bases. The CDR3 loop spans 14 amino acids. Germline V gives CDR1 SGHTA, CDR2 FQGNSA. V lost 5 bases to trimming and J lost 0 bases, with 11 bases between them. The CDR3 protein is CASSPSGNSYEQYF. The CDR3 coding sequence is TGTGCCAGCAGCCCGTCCGGGAACTCCTACGAGCAGTACTTC.

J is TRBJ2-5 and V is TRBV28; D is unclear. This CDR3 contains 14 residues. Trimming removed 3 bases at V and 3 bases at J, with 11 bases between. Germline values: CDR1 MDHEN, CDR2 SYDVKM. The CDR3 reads CASSFRGAKETQYF. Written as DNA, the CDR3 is TGTGCCAGCAGTTTTAGAGGCGCAAAAGAGACCCAGTACTTC.